This T cell receptor beta chain was sequenced for a study of CD8+ T cells in alopecia areata. Overall study findings and caveats: Elevated clonality characterized lesional scalp relative to normal scalp, particularly in alopecia totalis/universalis. Treatment with tofacitinib significantly lowered scalp clonality and reduced expanded CD8+ clones among the top 100. Normal-skin resident alphabeta T cells also appear among scalp sample sequences.

The CDR3 has 15 amino acids. Trimming at V came to 5 bases and at J to 4 bases, leaving 2 bases not matched to a gene. Germline V CDR1 and CDR2: SEHNR, FQNEAQ (reference sequence). Indicated treatment: oral pan-JAK inhibitor, 5-10 mg twice daily. cDNA reverse transcribed from extracted RNA served as the sequencing template. TCRdb's table, derived via immunoSEQ multiplex PCR, lists solely in-frame clones and lacks some. The data show 120,000 to 150,000 clones, about 86% seen once. Concerning this clone: Its antigen is undetermined.

This rearrangement joins TRBV7-9 to TRBJ2-3, with 14 bases lining up with TRBD2. The sequence derives from a human donor with alopecia areata. The sample consisted of CD8+ T cells sorted from blood, taken at week 4, from a patient treated with tofacitinib. CDR3 protein: CASSQGLAGADTQYF. The DNA of the CDR3 is TGTGCCAGCAGCCAGGGACTAGCGGGAGCAGATACGCAGTATTTT. Full variable domain (rest looked up from reference TRBV7-9 and TRBJ2-3): DTGVSQNPRHKITKRGQNVTFRCDPISEHNRLYWYRQTLGQGPEFLTYFQNEAQLEKSRLLSDRFSAERPKGSFSTLEIQRTEQGDSAMYLCASSQGLAGADTQYFGPGTRLTVL.